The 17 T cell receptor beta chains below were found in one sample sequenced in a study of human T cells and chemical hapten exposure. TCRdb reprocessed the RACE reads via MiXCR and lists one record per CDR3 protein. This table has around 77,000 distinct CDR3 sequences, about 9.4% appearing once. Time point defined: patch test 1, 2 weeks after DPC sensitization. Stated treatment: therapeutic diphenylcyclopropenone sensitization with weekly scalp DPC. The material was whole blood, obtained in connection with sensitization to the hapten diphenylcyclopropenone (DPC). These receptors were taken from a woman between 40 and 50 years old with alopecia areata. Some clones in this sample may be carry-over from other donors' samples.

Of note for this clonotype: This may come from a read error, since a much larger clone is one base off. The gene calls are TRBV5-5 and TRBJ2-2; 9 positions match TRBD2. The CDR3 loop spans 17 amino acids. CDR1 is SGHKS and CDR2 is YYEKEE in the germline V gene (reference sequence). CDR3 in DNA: TGTGCCAGCAGCTTCGCGGGTCTCCTAGCGGGAACCGGGGAGCTGCTTTTT. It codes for CASSFAGLLAGTGELLF.

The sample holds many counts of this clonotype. This CDR3 reads CAWSRDSALEAFF. CDR3 nucleotide sequence: TGTGCCTGGAGTAGGGACAGTGCCCTTGAAGCTTTCTTT. J is TRBJ1-1 and V is TRBV30, with TRBD1 matching 7 bases. The V segment lost 2 bases and the J segment 7 bases; nucleotides outside the gene matches: 7. Germline assignment: CDR1 GTSNPN and CDR2 SVGIG (reference sequence). This CDR3 contains 13 residues.

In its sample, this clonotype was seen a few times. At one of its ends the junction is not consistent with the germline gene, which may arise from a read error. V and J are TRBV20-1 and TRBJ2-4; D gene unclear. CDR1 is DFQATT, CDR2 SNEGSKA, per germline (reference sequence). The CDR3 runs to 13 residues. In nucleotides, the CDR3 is TGCAGTGCTGGAGAAGACTTAAAAAACATTCAGTACTTC. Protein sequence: CSAGEDLKNIQYF.

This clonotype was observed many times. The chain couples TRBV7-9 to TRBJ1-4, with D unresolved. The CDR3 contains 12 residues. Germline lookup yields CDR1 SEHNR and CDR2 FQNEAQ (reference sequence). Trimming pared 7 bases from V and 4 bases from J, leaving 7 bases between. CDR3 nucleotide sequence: TGTGCCAGCACCGACATTAATGAAAAACTGTTTTTT. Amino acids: CASTDINEKLFF.

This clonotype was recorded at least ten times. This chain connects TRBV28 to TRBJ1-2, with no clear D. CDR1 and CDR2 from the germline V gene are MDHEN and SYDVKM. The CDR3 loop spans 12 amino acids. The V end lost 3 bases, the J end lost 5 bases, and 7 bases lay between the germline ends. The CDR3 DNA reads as TGTGCCAGCAGTTTGGACGGTTATGGCTACACCTTC. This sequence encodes CASSLDGYGYTF.

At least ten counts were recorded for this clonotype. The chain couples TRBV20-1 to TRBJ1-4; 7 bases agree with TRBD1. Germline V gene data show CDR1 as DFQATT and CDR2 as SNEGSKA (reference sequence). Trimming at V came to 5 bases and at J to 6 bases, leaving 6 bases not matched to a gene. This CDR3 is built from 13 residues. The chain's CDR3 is CSAADRDHEKLFF. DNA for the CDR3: TGCAGTGCTGCTGACAGGGATCATGAAAAACTGTTTTTT.

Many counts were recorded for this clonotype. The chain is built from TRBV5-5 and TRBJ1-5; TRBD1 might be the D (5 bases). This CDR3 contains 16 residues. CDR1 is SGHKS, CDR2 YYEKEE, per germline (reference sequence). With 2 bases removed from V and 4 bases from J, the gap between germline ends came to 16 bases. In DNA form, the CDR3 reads TGTGCCAGCAGCTTCCGGACAAATGGATTTAATCAGCCCCAGCATTTT. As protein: CASSFRTNGFNQPQHF.

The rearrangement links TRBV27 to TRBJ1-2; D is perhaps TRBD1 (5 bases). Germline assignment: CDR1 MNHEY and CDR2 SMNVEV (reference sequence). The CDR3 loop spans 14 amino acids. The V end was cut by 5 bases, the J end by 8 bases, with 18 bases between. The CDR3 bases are TGTGCCAGCAGTCCCGGGCCGGGGCCGAGGGGCTACACCTTC. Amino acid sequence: CASSPGPGPRGYTF.

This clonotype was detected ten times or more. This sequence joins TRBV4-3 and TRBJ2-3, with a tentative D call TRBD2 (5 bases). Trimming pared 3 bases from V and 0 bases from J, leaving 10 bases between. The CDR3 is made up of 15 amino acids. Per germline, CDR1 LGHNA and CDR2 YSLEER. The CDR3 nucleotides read TGCGCCAGCAGCCATCGAGGGTTCAGCACAGATACGCAGTATTTT. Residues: CASSHRGFSTDTQYF.

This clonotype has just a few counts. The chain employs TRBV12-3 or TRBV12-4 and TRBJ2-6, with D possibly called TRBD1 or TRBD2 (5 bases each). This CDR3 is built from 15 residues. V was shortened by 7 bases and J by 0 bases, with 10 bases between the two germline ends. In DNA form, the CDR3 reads TGTGCCAGCACCCGGGACCTCTCTGGGGCCAACGTCCTGACTTTC. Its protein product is CASTRDLSGANVLTF.

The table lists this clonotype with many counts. As DNA, the CDR3 is TGTGCCAGCAGTTCCTTTAGCGGGGGGGCCGGGGAGACCCAGTACTTC. This translates into CASSSFSGGAGETQYF. V usage is TRBV12-3 or TRBV12-4 and J usage is TRBJ2-5; 11 nucleotides align to TRBD2. Germline trimming cut 4 bases from V and 5 bases from J; bases unmatched to any gene: 9. The CDR3 consists of 16 residues.

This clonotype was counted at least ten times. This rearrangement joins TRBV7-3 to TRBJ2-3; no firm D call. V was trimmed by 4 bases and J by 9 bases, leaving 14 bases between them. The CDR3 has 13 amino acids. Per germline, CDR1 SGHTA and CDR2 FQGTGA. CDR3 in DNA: TGTGCCAGCAGCTCCCCCCCTGATCCAACGCAGTATTTT. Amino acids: CASSSPPDPTQYF.

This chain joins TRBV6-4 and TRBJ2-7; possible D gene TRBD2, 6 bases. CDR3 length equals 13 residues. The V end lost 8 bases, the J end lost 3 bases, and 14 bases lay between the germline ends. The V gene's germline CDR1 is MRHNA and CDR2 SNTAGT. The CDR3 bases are TGTGCCAGCTGGACTACTCCTAGCTACGAGCAGTACTTC. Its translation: CASWTTPSYEQYF.

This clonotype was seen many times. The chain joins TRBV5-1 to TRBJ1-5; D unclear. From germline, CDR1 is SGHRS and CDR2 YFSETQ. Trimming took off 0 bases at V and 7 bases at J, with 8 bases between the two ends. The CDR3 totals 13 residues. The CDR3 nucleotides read TGCGCCAGCAGCTTGGACCTAAGCCAGCCCCAGCATTTT. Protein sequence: CASSLDLSQPQHF.

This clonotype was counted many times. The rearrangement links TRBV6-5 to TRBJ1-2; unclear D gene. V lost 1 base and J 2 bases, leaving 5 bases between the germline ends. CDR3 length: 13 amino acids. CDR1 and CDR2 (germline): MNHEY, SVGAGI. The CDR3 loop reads CASSYFSNYGYTF. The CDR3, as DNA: TGTGCCAGCAGTTACTTCTCAAACTATGGCTACACCTTC.

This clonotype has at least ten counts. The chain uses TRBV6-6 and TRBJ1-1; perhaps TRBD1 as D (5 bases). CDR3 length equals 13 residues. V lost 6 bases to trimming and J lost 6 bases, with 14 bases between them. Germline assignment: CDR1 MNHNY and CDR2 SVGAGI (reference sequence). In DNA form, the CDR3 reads TGTGCCAGCAGCCCCCCGAGGGGATCTGAAGCTTTCTTT. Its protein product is CASSPPRGSEAFF.

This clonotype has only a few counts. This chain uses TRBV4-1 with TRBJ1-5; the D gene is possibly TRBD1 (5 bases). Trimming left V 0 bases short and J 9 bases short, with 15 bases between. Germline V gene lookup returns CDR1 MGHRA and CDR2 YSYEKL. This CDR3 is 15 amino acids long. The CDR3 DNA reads TGCGCCAGCAGCCAAGAAGGGGACGGAGGTTGGCCCCAGCATTTT. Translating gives CASSQEGDGGWPQHF.